This T cell receptor beta chain was identified in a study of OX40 agonist ivuxolimab in advanced cancers. Looking at the study overall: As their treatment, patients were administered ivuxolimab, an agonistic anti-OX40 (CD134) antibody. Whole-study results and caveats: Antigen specificity was not determined for the expanded peripheral T cells.

Libraries were prepared by immunoSEQ multiplex PCR; TCRdb keeps only in-frame clonotypes and omits some of them. The sample has some 40,000 clones; around 93% are singletons. Note on this clone: Its antigen is currently unknown.

Individuals having autoimmune disease history or systemic immunosuppression were not enrolled. Drawing of blood for sampling happened at baseline, at cycle 4 day 1, and at cycle 7 day 1. Looked up from germline, CDR1 is GTSNPN and CDR2 is SVGIG (reference sequence). The CDR3 runs 12 residues. The V end was cut by 3 bases, the J end by 6 bases, with 11 bases between. The sequencing used CD4+ or CD8+ T cells sorted from blood, collected in a trial of the OX40 agonist ivuxolimab. This chain links TRBV30 with TRBJ1-1; D is possibly TRBD1 (5 bases). The source of this sequence is an adult with an advanced solid tumor such as melanoma, head and neck, liver or kidney cancer. DNA for the CDR3: TGTGCCTGGAGCGCCCAAGGGGCTGAAGCTTTCTTT. Translated: CAWSAQGAEAFF.